These 11 T cell receptor beta chains share one sample of origin, sequenced in a study of control samples from healthy donors and cancer patients. Using immunoSEQ multiplex PCR, the repertoire was profiled, and TCRdb retains in-frame clones only, with some absent. The top ten hold just over 1.4% of the sample, which has 170,000 or so clones, approximately 92% seen once. The sequenced sample was blood. The receptors were sampled from a young man in good health.

The rearrangement links TRBV12-3 or TRBV12-4 to TRBJ1-1; D not resolved. The ends were cut back, 5 bases at V and 0 bases at J, with 7 bases in the middle. The CDR3 is 13 residues long. DNA of the CDR3: TGTGCCAGCAGTGAAGTTATGAACACTGAAGCTTTCTTT. Translating it yields CASSEVMNTEAFF.

This chain connects TRBV6-1 to TRBJ2-7, with D tentatively TRBD1 (6 bases). V was trimmed by 3 bases and J by 3 bases, leaving 9 bases between them. This CDR3 has 13 residues. Germline CDR1 is MNHNS and CDR2 is SASEGT. The CDR3 region has the DNA TGTGCCAGCAGTGATGGGGGCAGCTACGAGCAGTACTTC. It yields the protein CASSDGGSYEQYF.

The chain combines TRBV7-3 with TRBJ2-6; D is ambiguous. This CDR3 is 16 amino acids long. V lost 2 bases to trimming and J lost 0 bases, with 8 bases between them. Per germline, CDR1 SGHTA and CDR2 FQGTGA. CDR3 sequence reads: CASSLSAGSGANVLTF. For the CDR3, the DNA is TGTGCCAGCAGCTTATCGGCAGGCTCTGGGGCCAACGTCCTGACTTTC.

The chain is built from TRBV18 and TRBJ2-1, with a tentative D call TRBD1 (6 bases). Trimming cost V 5 bases and J 4 bases, with 21 bases left between them. CDR1 and CDR2 (germline): KGHSH, LQKENI. There are 17 residues in the CDR3. The CDR3 DNA follows: TGTGCCAGCTCATCAACATTGGCAGGCCAGGGGTACAATGAGCAGTTCTTC. Amino acid sequence: CASSSTLAGQGYNEQFF.

The chain uses TRBV6-6 and TRBJ2-1, with D possibly being TRBD2 (5 bases). The CDR3 totals 14 residues. The V and J ends lost 4 bases and 6 bases respectively, with 13 bases between them. The germline V gene encodes CDR1 MNHNY and CDR2 SVGAGI (reference sequence). The CDR3 DNA reads TGTGCCAGCAGTTTCGGAGAGCGGACCAATGAGCAGTTCTTC. This translates into CASSFGERTNEQFF.

This clone was observed once. The rearrangement links TRBV10-3 to TRBJ2-2; tentative D call: TRBD2 (5 bases). The CDR3 is 13 amino acids. Germline CDR1 is ENHRY and CDR2 is SYGVKD. The V end lost 7 bases, the J end lost 4 bases, and 10 bases lay between the germline ends. The CDR3 region is CAIIRTATGELFF. The CDR3 DNA is TGTGCCATCATTAGGACTGCCACCGGGGAGCTGTTTTTT.

The chain links TRBV10-3 to TRBJ2-7; D is perhaps TRBD2 (5 bases). Germline V gene data show CDR1 as ENHRY and CDR2 as SYGVKD. The CDR3 spans 11 residues. Trimming left V 4 bases short and J 7 bases short, with 8 bases between. CDR3 in DNA: TGTGCCATCAGTGTGTCGGGGGAGCAGTACTTC. Residues: CAISVSGEQYF.

The rearrangement joins TRBV11-3 to TRBJ2-1, with TRBD1 identical over 8 bases. CDR3 length: 15 amino acids. Germline trimming cut 5 bases from V and 2 bases from J; bases unmatched to any gene: 5. Germline V gene sequence: CDR1 SGHNT, CDR2 YENEEA. In nucleotides, the CDR3 is TGTGCCAGCAGCCAGGGACAGGTCCCCTACAATGAGCAGTTCTTC. Translation: CASSQGQVPYNEQFF.

The chain uses TRBV10-3 and TRBJ1-6; D might be TRBD1 (6 bases). The germline V gene has CDR1 ENHRY and CDR2 SYGVKD. There are 15 residues in the CDR3. Trimming took off 5 bases at V and 5 bases at J, with 13 bases between the two ends. The DNA of the CDR3 is TGTGCCATCAGTTTAGGGGGGGTGGATAATTCACCCCTCCACTTT. It specifies CAISLGGVDNSPLHF.

The chain combines TRBV29-1 with TRBJ1-1, with D perhaps matching TRBD1 (6 bases). CDR1 is SQVTM, CDR2 ANQGSEA, per germline. Trimming removed 3 bases from V and 7 bases from J, with 9 bases in between. The CDR3 covers 11 residues. CDR3 sequence reads: CSVEGAYEAFF. As DNA, the CDR3 is TGCAGCGTTGAGGGGGCCTATGAAGCTTTCTTT.

This chain connects TRBV27 to TRBJ2-3, with D unresolved. The CDR3 runs to 13 residues. Trimming cost V 2 bases and J 5 bases, with 8 bases left between them. Germline-derived CDR1 and CDR2 are MNHEY and SMNVEV (reference sequence). CDR3 in amino acids: CASSLRAQDTQYF. The CDR3 DNA sequence: TGTGCCAGCAGTTTAAGGGCACAAGATACGCAGTATTTT.